Reported below is one TCR beta chain. The immunoSEQ assay amplified TCRB CDR3 from up to 2 ug DNA. Sequenced by immunoSEQ multiplex PCR; TCRdb stores in-frame clones only, minus some. The repertoire holds 65,000 to 80,000 clones, with under 90% as singletons. The data were obtained in a study of glioma-infiltrating T cells after dendritic cell vaccination. The CDR3 spans 12 residues. Trimming cost V 5 bases and J 7 bases, with 12 bases left between them. Per germline, CDR1 MNHEY and CDR2 SMNVEV (reference sequence). This chain links TRBV27 with TRBJ2-7; a weak D match, TRBD1 (6 bases). Specimen: blood, collected before dendritic cell vaccination. The sequence was obtained from a human donor with glioblastoma. The CDR3 nucleotides are TGTGCCAGCAGTCTTACAGGGATTGAGCAGTACTTC. This gives the protein CASSLTGIEQYF.